This T cell receptor beta chain comes out of a study of post-analysis software for immune sequencing data. The TCR beta cDNA libraries carried unique molecular identifiers. Between about 1 and 10 million T cells gave rise to some 520,000 cDNA molecules. TCRdb re-called the PCR reads with MiXCR, one entry per CDR3 protein. The sample lists 450,000 to 700,000 distinct CDR3 sequences, 44% occurring once. This clonotype has just one count. Its antigen is unknown. Study-wide findings and caveats: Among multiple sclerosis patients, normalized Chao1 diversity was significantly below that of controls. Elevated frequency relative to controls characterized roughly five TRBV segments in patients, TRBV5-6, TRBV5-1 and TRBV20-1 among them.

This CDR3 contains 15 residues. The germline V gene has CDR1 ENHRY and CDR2 SYGVKD. Unmatched junction bases numbered 17, after V lost 7 bases and J lost 11 bases. The rearrangement uses TRBV10-3 and TRBJ2-5, with 9 bases fitting TRBD2. The TCR was taken from a girl aged 10 to 17 with multiple sclerosis. The sequencing sample was made of blood. CDR3 amino acids: CAIKAGREGGNEQYF. The CDR3 DNA reads as TGTGCCATCAAGGCAGGGCGGGAGGGAGGCAATGAGCAGTACTTC.